The T cell receptor (beta chain) under discussion was sequenced for a study of T cell changes during pregnancy in multiple sclerosis. Germline V gene sequence: CDR1 SGHVS, CDR2 FNYEAQ. V was pared by 5 bases and J by 4 bases, with 15 bases between. The CDR3 has 14 residues. TCRdb keeps only in-frame clones here, not all; method: immunoSEQ multiplex PCR. The sample shows about 31,000 clones, almost 90% of them seen only once. This material consisted of CD4+ T cells from peripheral blood mononuclear cells, taken in the first trimester of pregnancy. The source of this sequence is a female donor in good health, enrolled as a control in a pregnancy study. The V gene is TRBV7-6, the J gene TRBJ2-7; no clear D gene. CDR3 loop: CASSPSSTVYEQYF. The CDR3 bases are TGTGCCAGCAGCCCATCCTCAACAGTATACGAGCAGTACTTC.